Shown below are 29 T cell receptor beta chains from a single sample sequenced in a study of T cell clonotyping in hematopoietic cell transplantation. Measured with immunoSEQ multiplex PCR; TCRdb has only the in-frame clones, and not every one. The sample gives 12,000 to 15,000 clones, approximately 84% of which show up once; about 13% is in the top ten. Here the sequenced sample was PBMCs, taken 100 days after allogeneic stem cell transplant. The receptors were sampled from a male patient between 45 and 60 years old who had an allogeneic stem cell transplant from an unrelated donor, so T cells may come from the graft donor. Some clones in this sample may be carry-over from other donors' samples.

The V call is TRBV19, the J call TRBJ1-1; maybe TRBD1 (5 bases). Germline V lookup: CDR1 LNHDA, CDR2 SQIVND (reference sequence). The CDR3 runs 15 residues. The ends were cut back, 4 bases at V and 3 bases at J, with 15 bases in the middle. CDR3 residues: CASSKGSVRDTEAFF. The CDR3, as DNA: TGTGCCAGTAGTAAGGGGTCGGTTCGCGACACTGAAGCTTTCTTT. Full variable domain (missing parts from reference TRBV19 and TRBJ1-1): DGGITQSPKYLFRKEGQNVTLSCEQNLNHDAMYWYRQDPGQGLRLIYYSQIVNDFQKGDIAEGYSVSREKKESFPLTVTSAQKNPTAFYLCASSKGSVRDTEAFFGQGTRLTVV.

This clone turned up a few times. V usage is TRBV10-3 and J usage is TRBJ1-2; 9 bases align to TRBD1. Trimming took 6 bases from V and 7 from J; bases not matched to a gene: 0. Germline V gives CDR1 ENHRY, CDR2 SYGVKD. The CDR3 has 11 amino acids. In DNA form, the CDR3 reads TGTGCCATCAGGACAGGGGGTGGCTACACCTTC. Its protein product is CAIRTGGGYTF.

V and J are TRBV13 and TRBJ1-1; the D gene is possibly TRBD1 (6 bases). There are 13 residues in the CDR3. V was pared by 5 bases and J by 3 bases, with 10 bases between. Per germline, CDR1 PRHDT and CDR2 FYEKMQ (reference sequence). CDR3 protein: CASSPQGYTEAFF. In DNA form, the CDR3 reads TGTGCCAGCAGCCCCCAGGGGTACACTGAAGCTTTCTTT.

The chain links TRBV9 to TRBJ2-7, with 10 bases aligning to TRBD1. The junction had 8 bases not matched to a gene; V was cut back by 4 bases and J by 7 bases. The germline CDR1 and CDR2 sequences are SGDLS and YYNGEE. This CDR3 spans 14 amino acids. The CDR3 spells CASSTTGGAEEQYF. In DNA form, the CDR3 reads TGTGCCAGCAGCACGACAGGGGGCGCGGAAGAGCAGTACTTC.

The rearrangement links TRBV7-3 to TRBJ2-7; no clear D gene. The V gene lost 4 bases and the J gene lost 1 base, with 11 bases spanning the gap. In germline, CDR1 is SGHTA, CDR2 FQGTGA. CDR3 length equals 14 residues. CDR3 coding DNA: TGTGCCAGCAGCTACGGATATGGGTCCTACGAGCAGTACTTC. Its protein is CASSYGYGSYEQYF.

The V call is TRBV11-2, the J call TRBJ2-2, with D maybe TRBD1 (5 bases). Germline V gene lookup returns CDR1 SGHAT and CDR2 FQNNGV. V was shortened by 2 bases and J by 3 bases, with 10 bases between the two germline ends. The CDR3 contains 15 residues. CDR3 amino acids: CASSLQGWDTGELFF. As DNA, the CDR3 is TGTGCCAGCAGCTTACAGGGATGGGACACCGGGGAGCTGTTTTTT.

The chain combines TRBV6-6 with TRBJ2-1; D may be TRBD1 (6 bases). Trimming left V 2 bases short and J 4 bases short, with 9 bases between. The CDR3 has 14 amino acids. Germline-derived CDR1 and CDR2 are MNHNY and SVGAGI (reference sequence). CDR3 sequence: CASSYGGQYNEQFF. CDR3 coding DNA: TGTGCCAGCAGTTACGGAGGACAGTACAATGAGCAGTTCTTC.

CDR3 residues: CASSYSFGLNTIYF. The CDR3 DNA sequence: TGTGCCAGCAGTTACTCGTTCGGCCTTAACACCATATATTTT. The chain uses TRBV6-5 and TRBJ1-3, with D hard to call. The germline V and J ends were trimmed by 0 bases and 7 bases, with 10 bases remaining between them. The germline V gene has CDR1 MNHEY and CDR2 SVGAGI. This CDR3 contains 14 residues.

A single count supports this clone. This chain uses TRBV25-1 with TRBJ1-1, with a possible D match to TRBD1 (5 bases). Germline V gene sequence: CDR1 MGHDK, CDR2 SYGVNS. CDR3 length: 15 residues. V was trimmed by 1 base and J by 0 bases, leaving 9 bases between them. The chain's CDR3 is CASSEWGLMNTEAFF. The CDR3 DNA sequence: TGTGCCAGCAGTGAATGGGGACTCATGAACACTGAAGCTTTCTTT. Full variable domain (rest looked up from reference TRBV25-1 and TRBJ1-1): EADIYQTPRYLVIGTGKKITLECSQTMGHDKMYWYQQDPGMELHLIHYSYGVNSTEKGDLSSESTVSRIRTEHFPLTLESARPSHTSQYLCASSEWGLMNTEAFFGQGTRLTVV.

The chain employs TRBV7-6 and TRBJ1-1; 8 positions agree with TRBD1. The CDR3 is 14 amino acids. Germline V CDR1 and CDR2: SGHVS, FNYEAQ. J lost 2 bases, V lost 6 bases, and 5 bases had no gene match. The CDR3, as DNA: TGTGCCAGCAGATTAACAGGGGGTAACACTGAAGCTTTCTTT. It encodes CASRLTGGNTEAFF.

The V gene is TRBV11-2, the J gene TRBJ2-5; the match to TRBD2 covers 10 bases. Germline V gives CDR1 SGHAT, CDR2 FQNNGV. The junction had 2 bases not matched to a gene; V was cut back by 0 bases and J by 4 bases. The CDR3 extends over 15 amino acids. This CDR3 is CASSLEPSGRETQYF. CDR3 DNA sequence: TGTGCCAGCAGCTTAGAACCTAGCGGGAGAGAGACCCAGTACTTC.

V and J are TRBV7-3 and TRBJ2-3; D call uncertain. Germline V gene lookup returns CDR1 SGHTA and CDR2 FQGTGA. V dropped 5 bases and J dropped 2 bases, with 8 bases sitting between them. The CDR3 runs to 13 residues. Here the CDR3 reads CASSRVATDTQYF. DNA of the CDR3: TGTGCCAGCAGCAGGGTAGCCACAGATACGCAGTATTTT.

The chain is built from TRBV5-8 and TRBJ2-2; TRBD2 agrees at 7 bases. Germline lookup yields CDR1 SGHTS and CDR2 YDEGEE. The CDR3 sequence is 17 residues long. Germline trimming cut 2 bases from V and 6 bases from J; bases unmatched to any gene: 13. The CDR3 DNA is TGTGCCAGCAGCTTTGAGCCCCCGGGACTACCCGCCGGGGAGCTGTTTTTT. Amino acid sequence: CASSFEPPGLPAGELFF.

The chain has TRBV25-1 and TRBJ2-2, with D maybe TRBD1 (6 bases). The germline CDR1 and CDR2 sequences are MGHDK and SYGVNS. V gave up 4 bases and J gave up 4 bases, with 16 bases separating them. The CDR3 contains 16 residues. The CDR3 DNA sequence: TGTGCCAGCAGTGGAAGAACCGGGACACTCACCGGGGAGCTGTTTTTT. Its protein is CASSGRTGTLTGELFF. Together with reference TRBV25-1 and TRBJ2-2, the CDR3 gives the full variable domain: EADIYQTPRYLVIGTGKKITLECSQTMGHDKMYWYQQDPGMELHLIHYSYGVNSTEKGDLSSESTVSRIRTEHFPLTLESARPSHTSQYLCASSGRTGTLTGELFFGEGSRLTVL.

This clone is a singleton in its sample. The J gene is TRBJ1-6, the V gene TRBV9, with a tentative D call TRBD1 (5 bases). CDR3 size: 13 residues. V was shortened by 5 bases and J by 3 bases, with 6 bases between the two germline ends. Germline lookup yields CDR1 SGDLS and CDR2 YYNGEE. CDR3 sequence (DNA): TGTGCCAGCAGTAGGGGCTATAATTCACCCCTCCACTTT. Its protein product is CASSRGYNSPLHF.

V and J are TRBV6-4 and TRBJ1-2; 8 nucleotides align to TRBD1. The ends lost 6 bases at V and 5 bases at J; junction bases unmatched: 5. This CDR3 has 13 amino acids. Germline CDR1 reads MRHNA; CDR2 reads SNTAGT. The CDR3 spells CASSQTGEYGYTF. Written as DNA, the CDR3 is TGTGCCAGCAGCCAGACAGGGGAGTATGGCTACACCTTC.

The chain carries TRBV27 and TRBJ2-2; TRBD1 agrees at 8 bases. CDR3 size: 15 residues. Germline CDR1 is MNHEY and CDR2 is SMNVEV (reference sequence). The ends lost 8 bases at V and 6 bases at J; junction bases unmatched: 11. The CDR3 nucleotides are TGTGCCAGCGGTAACCTGAAACAGGGGGCCGGGGAGCTGTTTTTT. Translating it yields CASGNLKQGAGELFF.

This clone was found once. V gene TRBV5-4 combines with J gene TRBJ2-2; 8 bases are shared with TRBD2. V lost 4 bases to trimming and J lost 3 bases; unmatched junction nucleotides: 8. Germline V gene sequence: CDR1 SGHNT, CDR2 YYREEE (reference sequence). The CDR3 runs 16 residues. The CDR3 region is CASSPSAGVDTGELFF. Here the CDR3 DNA reads TGTGCCAGCAGCCCTTCAGCGGGGGTGGACACCGGGGAGCTGTTTTTT.

V is TRBV10-1 and J is TRBJ2-7; 7 positions agree with TRBD2. The trim removed 7 bases at V and 13 bases at J, leaving 4 bases unmatched. Germline assignment: CDR1 WNHNN and CDR2 SYGVQD (reference sequence). The CDR3 consists of 9 residues. In nucleotides, the CDR3 is TGCGCCAGCATCCAGCGGGACTACTTC. It yields the protein CASIQRDYF.

This CDR3 is CASSLLRVKTEAFF. CDR3 nucleotide sequence: TGTGCCAGCAGCTTGCTCAGGGTAAAAACTGAAGCTTTCTTT. This chain connects TRBV5-6 to TRBJ1-1; maybe TRBD1 (5 bases). The V gene's germline CDR1 is SGHDT and CDR2 YYEEEE. CDR3 length equals 14 residues. Trimming removed 1 base from V and 5 bases from J, with 12 bases in between.

This clone has only one observation. V is TRBV6-1 and J is TRBJ1-1; D is perhaps TRBD1 (5 bases). V lost 5 bases, J lost 4 bases, and 17 bases lay in between. In germline, CDR1 is MNHNS, CDR2 SASEGT. CDR3 length equals 15 residues. Written as DNA, the CDR3 is TGTGCCAGCAGTCCAAAGGCAGGGAGGGGCACTGAAGCTTTCTTT. As protein: CASSPKAGRGTEAFF.

The chain employs TRBV4-2 and TRBJ2-1, with TRBD2 matching 8 bases. Trimming removed 3 bases from V and 3 bases from J; junction bases left unmatched: 7. The CDR3 is 16 amino acids. Germline CDR1 is LGHNA and CDR2 is YNFKEQ. CDR3 coding DNA: TGTGCCAGCAGCCAGGTAGCGGGGCAAAACTACAATGAGCAGTTCTTC. It yields the protein CASSQVAGQNYNEQFF.

V usage is TRBV2 and J usage is TRBJ1-4, with D maybe TRBD1 (5 bases). Germline CDR1 and CDR2: SNHLY and FYNNEI. This CDR3 is built from 12 residues. The V end lost 8 bases, the J end lost 5 bases, and 9 bases lay between the germline ends. Here the CDR3 DNA reads TGTGCCAGCCGACAGTACAATGAAAAACTGTTTTTT. The encoded protein is CASRQYNEKLFF.

V gene TRBV5-6 combines with J gene TRBJ2-1; D gene uncertain. V shed 0 bases and J shed 5 bases, with 6 bases lying between them. There are 13 residues in the CDR3. CDR1 SGHDT and CDR2 YYEEEE come from the germline V gene. The chain's CDR3 is CASSLVSDNEQFF. The CDR3 DNA follows: TGTGCCAGCAGCTTGGTTTCCGACAATGAGCAGTTCTTC. Looking up the rest from reference TRBV5-6 and TRBJ2-1 gives the full variable domain: DAGVTQSPTHLIKTRGQQVTLRCSPKSGHDTVSWYQQALGQGPQFIFQYYEEEERQRGNFPDRFSGHQFPNYSSELNVNALLLGDSALYLCASSLVSDNEQFFGPGTRLTVL.

The V call is TRBV19, the J call TRBJ2-1; TRBD1 matches 9 bases. Germline CDR1 LNHDA, CDR2 SQIVND (reference sequence). The V segment lost 1 base and the J segment 10 bases; nucleotides outside the gene matches: 8. The CDR3 sequence is 15 residues long. The CDR3 nucleotides are TGTGCCAGTAGTATAGGTGGGACAGGGTCGGGAGAGCAGTTCTTC. It is translated as CASSIGGTGSGEQFF.

This rearrangement joins TRBV5-6 to TRBJ1-1; D remains unclear. There are 16 residues in the CDR3. Trimming removed 2 bases at V and 3 bases at J, with 17 bases between. Germline V gives CDR1 SGHDT, CDR2 YYEEEE. The CDR3 sequence is CASSFLEDLWDTEAFF. CDR3 DNA: TGTGCCAGCAGCTTCTTGGAGGATCTCTGGGACACTGAAGCTTTCTTT.

The genes are TRBV6-1 and TRBJ1-2; no definite D call. V lost 8 bases and J 8 bases, leaving 21 bases between the germline ends. The CDR3 sequence is 14 residues long. Germline V lookup: CDR1 MNHNS, CDR2 SASEGT. This CDR3 is CASGWTANYAGYTF. Written as DNA, the CDR3 is TGTGCCAGCGGGTGGACGGCTAACTATGCGGGCTACACCTTC.

This clone appeared once. The chain links TRBV7-9 to TRBJ1-3; the match to TRBD1 covers 7 bases. The V and J ends lost 3 bases and 8 bases, in that order; junction bases with no gene match: 4. Germline V lookup: CDR1 SEHNR, CDR2 FQNEAQ (reference sequence). This CDR3 comprises 13 residues. This CDR3 reads CASSFDTGDTIYF. CDR3 DNA: TGTGCCAGCAGCTTCGATACAGGGGACACCATATATTTT.

This rearrangement joins TRBV11-1 to TRBJ1-2, with 8 nucleotides matching TRBD1. This CDR3 spans 13 amino acids. Trimming took 4 bases from V and 7 from J; bases not matched to a gene: 5. CDR1 SGHAT and CDR2 FQDESV come from the germline V gene (reference sequence). The CDR3: CASSYPGGRGYTF. In DNA, the CDR3 is TGTGCCAGCAGCTACCCAGGGGGCCGTGGCTACACCTTC.